Each of the 19 T cell receptor beta chains below was sequenced from the same sample in a study of T-cell memory formation after mild COVID-19. TCRdb analysed the 5' RACE reads with MiXCR anew, one entry per CDR3 protein. This table holds hundreds of thousands of distinct CDR3 sequences, approximately 15% found once. The sequenced material came from PBMCs or a T cell subset sorted from them (not recorded which). These receptors were collected from a man aged 18 to 30 who had mild COVID-19 (a few samples of this study predate the infection). Cell type and time point are not known.

There are a few counts of this clonotype. This chain uses TRBV3-1 with TRBJ2-5, with TRBD1 identical over 10 bases. This CDR3 is built from 15 residues. Germline CDR1 reads LGHDT; CDR2 reads YNNKEL (reference sequence). After removal of 0 bases from V and 5 bases from J, the junction contained 3 bases not matched to a gene. CDR3 sequence (DNA): TGTGCCAGCAGCCAAGAGGGACAGGGGTACGAGACCCAGTACTTC. Its protein product is CASSQEGQGYETQYF.

This clonotype was seen a handful of times. V is TRBV3-1 and J is TRBJ2-1; D unclear. V was cut by 5 bases and J by 2 bases, with 10 bases left in between. The germline V gene encodes CDR1 LGHDT and CDR2 YNNKEL (reference sequence). This CDR3 spans 14 amino acids. CDR3 amino acids: CASSTQAPYNEQFF. The CDR3 bases are TGTGCCAGCAGCACACAAGCCCCCTACAATGAGCAGTTCTTC.

The CDR3 bases are TGTGCCACCAGTGATGGGAGAGATACGCAGTATTTT. Translated: CATSDGRDTQYF. The chain employs TRBV24-1 and TRBJ2-3, with a tentative D call TRBD2 (5 bases). The V end lost 3 bases, the J end lost 5 bases, and 5 bases lay between the germline ends. This CDR3 region has 12 residues. Germline lookup yields CDR1 KGHDR and CDR2 SFDVKD.

This clonotype was seen more than once but under ten times. J is TRBJ1-4 and V is TRBV5-1, with D perhaps matching TRBD1 (5 bases). CDR1 SGHRS and CDR2 YFSETQ come from the germline V gene. The CDR3 is 14 residues long. V lost 0 bases and J 8 bases, leaving 11 bases between the germline ends. CDR3: CASSLARDREKLFF. CDR3 in DNA: TGCGCCAGCAGCTTGGCCAGGGACCGCGAAAAACTGTTTTTT. Filled out from reference TRBV5-1 and TRBJ1-4, the complete variable domain reads KAGVTQTPRYLIKTRGQQVTLSCSPISGHRSVSWYQQTPGQGLQFLFEYFSETQRNKGNFPGRFSGRQFSNSRSEMNVSTLELGDSALYLCASSLARDREKLFFGSGTQLSVL.

The J gene is TRBJ2-7, the V gene TRBV30, with D maybe TRBD1 (6 bases). The germline CDR1 and CDR2 sequences are GTSNPN and SVGIG (reference sequence). V was shortened by 0 bases and J by 3 bases, with 15 bases between the two germline ends. The CDR3 totals 15 residues. The CDR3 bases are TGTGCCTGGAGTGTACCCGGACAGTCCTACTACGAGCAGTACTTC. Protein sequence: CAWSVPGQSYYEQYF.

This clonotype appeared a few times. The chain is built from TRBV7-9 and TRBJ2-1; D gene ambiguous. CDR3 length: 11 amino acids. Deletions cut 5 bases from V and 9 bases from J, with 8 bases between. The germline gives CDR1 SEHNR, CDR2 FQNEAQ (reference sequence). CDR3 DNA: TGTGCCAGCAGCCATGCTAGTGAGCAGTTCTTC. Translated: CASSHASEQFF.

The chain recombines TRBV18 with TRBJ2-1, with no clear D. CDR1 KGHSH and CDR2 LQKENI come from the germline V gene. The V end was cut by 3 bases, the J end by 6 bases, with 18 bases between. The CDR3 runs 16 residues. CDR3 residues: CASSPGERRTVNEQFF. The CDR3 coding sequence is TGTGCCAGCTCACCGGGTGAGAGACGGACCGTCAATGAGCAGTTCTTC.

The genes are TRBV7-4 and TRBJ2-7; 8 positions match TRBD1. V trimming: 4 bases; J trimming: 4 bases; junction bases outside the gene matches: 6. The CDR3 has 14 residues. The germline CDR1 and CDR2 sequences are SGHVT and SQSDAQ. The CDR3 region has the DNA TGTGCCAGCAGCTCCCAGGGGGCGATATACGAGCAGTACTTC. Protein: CASSSQGAIYEQYF. Drawing the rest from reference TRBV7-4 and TRBJ2-7, the complete variable domain is GAGVSQSPRYKVAKRGRDVALRCDSISGHVTLYWYRQTLGQGSEVLTYSQSDAQRDKSGRPSGRFSAERPERSVSTLKIQRTEQGDSAVYLCASSSQGAIYEQYFGPGTRLTVT.

The V gene is TRBV27, the J gene TRBJ2-5; D is tentatively TRBD1 or TRBD2 (5 bases each). From germline, CDR1 is MNHEY and CDR2 SMNVEV (reference sequence). The CDR3 loop spans 12 amino acids. Between the trimmed V and J ends, which lost 11 bases and 5 bases, there was a span of 15 bases. In DNA form, the CDR3 reads TGTGCCGCCCGGGACCCGACGGAGACCCAGTACTTC. This translates into CAARDPTETQYF.

This clonotype has a count of ten or more. This chain joins TRBV9 and TRBJ1-5, with D hard to call. This CDR3 comprises 16 residues. V dropped 0 bases and J dropped 2 bases, with 12 bases sitting between them. CDR1 SGDLS and CDR2 YYNGEE come from the germline V gene. CDR3 in amino acids: CASSVENGEGNQPQHF. In DNA form, the CDR3 reads TGTGCCAGCAGCGTAGAGAACGGGGAGGGCAATCAGCCCCAGCATTTT.

This clonotype came up a few times. The chain uses TRBV6-5 and TRBJ1-3; D not resolved. Germline V CDR1 and CDR2: MNHEY, SVGAGI. This CDR3 is 14 amino acids long. With 5 bases removed from V and 0 bases from J, the gap between germline ends came to 8 bases. The CDR3, as DNA: TGTGCCAGCAGTGGGGTAGACTCTGGAAACACCATATATTTT. It encodes CASSGVDSGNTIYF.

The V gene is TRBV6-5, the J gene TRBJ1-1, with D perhaps matching TRBD1 (6 bases). Germline values: CDR1 MNHEY, CDR2 SVGAGI. V was shortened by 7 bases and J by 5 bases, with 11 bases between the two germline ends. The CDR3 sequence is 12 residues long. The CDR3 reads CASNRGATEAFF. The DNA of the CDR3 is TGTGCCAGCAACCGGGGGGCGACTGAAGCTTTCTTT.

The chain links TRBV5-6 to TRBJ1-2, with 7 bases aligning to TRBD1. CDR3 size: 16 residues. With V trimmed by 4 bases and J by 4 bases, 13 bases remained unmatched. Germline CDR1 is SGHDT and CDR2 is YYEEEE. As DNA, the CDR3 is TGTGCCAGCAGCAAAATGAGACAGGGAAACTTCTATGGCTACACCTTC. Its protein product is CASSKMRQGNFYGYTF.

The chain joins TRBV20-1 to TRBJ1-6; the D is unclear. CDR1 is DFQATT and CDR2 is SNEGSKA in the germline V gene (reference sequence). This CDR3 is 13 amino acids long. CDR3 nucleotide sequence: TGCGGCATATTGTTGAGGGCCGGGTCACCCCTCCACTTT. It translates to CGILLRAGSPLHF.

This rearrangement joins TRBV4-3 to TRBJ2-5; TRBD2 matches at 12 bases. Germline V gives CDR1 LGHNA, CDR2 YSLEER. V lost 1 base to trimming and J lost 5 bases; unmatched junction nucleotides: 8. CDR3 length equals 17 residues. In DNA form, the CDR3 reads TGCGCCAGCAGCCAAGGGTCTAGCGGGGGGGCCGAGGAGACCCAGTACTTC. This gives the protein CASSQGSSGGAEETQYF.

This clonotype was seen repeatedly, ten times or more. The chain recombines TRBV6-6 with TRBJ1-2; D is undetermined. The CDR3 length is 11 residues. From germline, CDR1 is MNHNY and CDR2 SVGAGI (reference sequence). Trimming removed 0 bases at V and 8 bases at J, with 4 bases between. CDR3 nucleotides: TGTGCCAGCAGTTACTCCTGGGGCTACACCTTC. This sequence encodes CASSYSWGYTF.

This clonotype has just a few counts. This chain joins TRBV7-8 and TRBJ1-2; no clear D gene. CDR3 length: 14 amino acids. The ends were cut back, 5 bases at V and 2 bases at J, with 12 bases in the middle. In germline, CDR1 is SGHVS, CDR2 FQNEAQ. The CDR3 is CASSQTSGNYGYTF. The CDR3 DNA follows: TGTGCCAGCAGCCAGACATCCGGGAACTATGGCTACACCTTC. The full variable domain, completed using reference TRBV7-8 and TRBJ1-2, is GAGVSQSPRYKVAKRGQDVALRCDPISGHVSLFWYQQALGQGPEFLTYFQNEAQLDKSGLPSDRFFAERPEGSVSTLKIQRTQQEDSAVYLCASSQTSGNYGYTFGSGTRLTVV.

The sample holds a few counts of this clonotype. The chain employs TRBV9 and TRBJ1-6; a weak D match, TRBD1 (5 bases). CDR1 and CDR2 from the germline V gene are SGDLS and YYNGEE. This CDR3 region has 15 residues. Trimming stripped 0 bases from V and 7 bases from J, with 11 bases between. The CDR3 DNA reads as TGTGCCAGCAGCGTAGAGGGGAGGGAGAATTCACCCCTCCACTTT. Amino acid sequence: CASSVEGRENSPLHF.

The V call is TRBV28, the J call TRBJ2-7; D may correspond to TRBD1 or TRBD2 (5 bases each). CDR1 and CDR2 from the germline V gene are MDHEN and SYDVKM. The CDR3 consists of 13 residues. V lost 3 bases, J lost 4 bases, and 10 bases lay in between. The DNA of the CDR3 is TGTGCCAGCAGTTTCAGAGGGGTGTACGAGCAGTACGTC. The encoded protein is CASSFRGVYEQYV.